This TCR beta chain was recorded in a study of blood T cell repertoires in COVID-19. This clone was observed a single time. V was trimmed by 0 bases and J by 3 bases, leaving 3 bases between them. Germline V gene lookup returns CDR1 LGHDT and CDR2 YNNKEL (reference sequence). The CDR3 consists of 13 residues. In the study's own analysis: Counts of nucleated cells, estimated from reference gene primer amplification, were obtained. Profiled with immunoSEQ multiplex PCR; TCRdb holds only in-frame clones, not every one. That table supplies the V and J calls and clone size; D and trimming were determined from the DNA. The sample holds a few hundred thousand clones, roughly nine tenths seen once.

This clonotype was obtained from a man in his forties with acute or convalescent COVID-19. Sequencing was performed on peripheral blood. The chain employs TRBV3-1 (or the pseudogene TRBV3-2) and TRBJ1-5; D is unresolved. The CDR3, as DNA: TGTGCCAGCAGCCAAGATTACAATCAGCCCCAGCATTTT. It specifies CASSQDYNQPQHF.